This TCR beta chain was sequenced during a study of blood T cell repertoires in COVID-19. Enrolled through a virtual design, the participants were between roughly 18 and 90 years of age and came from some 25 US areas. There are 14 residues in the CDR3. J was trimmed by 2 bases and V by 1 base; bases with no gene match: 3. The germline CDR1 and CDR2 sequences are SGDLS and YYNGEE. In the source study's methods: Estimation of nucleated cell counts was performed using reference gene primer amplification. Using immunoSEQ multiplex PCR, the repertoire was profiled, and TCRdb retains in-frame clones only, with some absent. V, J and clone size are taken as reported in that table, and D and trimming were inferred from the DNA itself. The data show a few hundred thousand clones, with 80% to 90% seen just once and under 2.5% held by the top ten. This clone has only a few counts.

This sequence was found in a man aged 25-45 years who had recovered from COVID-19. J is TRBJ2-7 and V is TRBV9, with 7 positions matching TRBD1. Input material: PBMCs or T cells enriched from blood (not recorded which). CDR3: CASSVQGVPYEQYF. CDR3 nucleotide sequence: TGTGCCAGCAGCGTACAGGGGGTTCCCTACGAGCAGTACTTC.